The next 32 T cell receptor beta chains were all read from a single sample in a study of breast tumors, draining lymph nodes, adjacent tissues. A single record per CDR3 protein comes from TCRdb applying MiXCR to the multiplex PCR reads. The sample has some 140,000 distinct CDR3 sequences; around 21% are singletons. The lymph nodes were axillary draining lymph nodes from breast cancer patients. Specimen: axillary lymph node tissue. The receptors come from a female donor with breast cancer. Some clones in this sample may be carry-over from other donors' samples.

In its sample, this clonotype was seen many times. The chain couples TRBV5-1 to TRBJ2-3; 14 nucleotides align to TRBD2. Per the germline V gene, CDR1 is SGHRS and CDR2 is YFSETQ. The CDR3 covers 16 residues. Losses at the gene ends were 4 bases for V and 5 bases for J; bases not matched to a gene: 6. The CDR3 DNA follows: TGCGCCAGCAGCAGACTAGCGGGAGGGCCCCTAGATACGCAGTATTTT. Residues: CASSRLAGGPLDTQYF. The full variable domain, completed using reference TRBV5-1 and TRBJ2-3, is KAGVTQTPRYLIKTRGQQVTLSCSPISGHRSVSWYQQTPGQGLQFLFEYFSETQRNKGNFPGRFSGRQFSNSRSEMNVSTLELGDSALYLCASSRLAGGPLDTQYFGPGTRLTVL.

This clonotype was detected ten times or more. This chain joins TRBV14 and TRBJ2-7; D is undetermined. Between the trimmed V and J ends, which lost 0 bases and 4 bases, there was a span of 4 bases. The CDR3 totals 12 residues. The germline V gene encodes CDR1 SGHDN and CDR2 FVKESK. Here the CDR3 DNA reads TGTGCCAGCAGCCAAGACTATTACGAGCAGTACTTC. This sequence encodes CASSQDYYEQYF.

The chain combines TRBV9 with TRBJ2-1, with 7 bases aligning to TRBD2. This CDR3 region has 20 residues. From germline, CDR1 is SGDLS and CDR2 YYNGEE. CDR3 loop: CARPVLGGTFTMGSYNEQFF. CDR3 DNA: TGTGCTAGACCGGTTTTGGGGGGGACGTTTACCATGGGCTCCTACAATGAGCAGTTCTTC. The variable domain in full, with the rest retrieved from reference TRBV9 and TRBJ2-1, is DSGVTQTPKHLITATGQRVTLRCSPRSGDLSVYWYQQSLDQGLQFLIQYYNGEERAKGNILERFSAQQFPDLHSELNLSSLELGDSALYFCARPVLGGTFTMGSYNEQFFGPGTRLTVL.

This clonotype was seen many times. Here the CDR3 reads CASSLEGFNGYTF. For the CDR3, the DNA is TGCGCCAGCAGCTTGGAAGGTTTTAATGGCTACACCTTC. The chain recombines TRBV5-1 with TRBJ1-2; no reliable D call. Germline CDR1 reads SGHRS; CDR2 reads YFSETQ. Deletions cut 0 bases from V and 6 bases from J, with 9 bases between. The CDR3 covers 13 residues.

This clonotype has at least ten counts. The V and J genes are TRBV5-1 and TRBJ2-7; D remains ambiguous. The germline V gene has CDR1 SGHRS and CDR2 YFSETQ. The CDR3 spans 14 residues. Trimming removed 2 bases at V and 1 base at J, with 10 bases between. CDR3 in amino acids: CASSFMGASYEQYF. The CDR3 DNA follows: TGCGCCAGCAGCTTTATGGGCGCGTCCTACGAGCAGTACTTC.

In the case of this clonotype: At one boundary the junction diverges from the germline segment, which might be a read error. The chain links TRBV6-1 to TRBJ1-3; 7 bases line up with TRBD1. The CDR3 length is 14 residues. Germline V gene data show CDR1 as MNHNS and CDR2 as SASEGT. Here the CDR3 reads CVSSSGTAGNTIYF. The DNA of the CDR3 is TGTGTCAGCTCAAGCGGGACAGCGGGAAACACCATATATTTT.

For this clonotype: At one end, the junction sequence differs from germline, possibly due to a read error. In DNA, the CDR3 is TGTGCCAGCAGCTTGGACACCAATCCGCCCCAGCATTTT. It yields the protein CASSLDTNPPQHF. This chain links TRBV5-4 with TRBJ1-5, with unresolved D. The CDR3 consists of 13 residues. CDR1 is SGHNT, CDR2 YYREEE, per germline (reference sequence).

This clonotype was recorded at least ten times. The genes are TRBV7-3 and TRBJ2-2; D call uncertain. The length of the CDR3 is 14 residues. Germline loops: CDR1 SGHTA, CDR2 FQGTGA. Trimming stripped 10 bases from V and 0 bases from J, with 12 bases between. This CDR3 is CATKRSSNTGELFF. In DNA form, the CDR3 reads TGTGCCACAAAAAGGAGTTCGAACACCGGGGAGCTGTTTTTT.

A note on this clonotype: At one end the junction does not follow the germline gene, possibly because of a read error. The V call is TRBV20-1, the J call TRBJ2-7, with 7 bases fitting TRBD1. Germline V gives CDR1 DFQATT, CDR2 SNEGSKA (reference sequence). This CDR3 region has 15 residues. CDR3 protein: CSARNLGQPSYVQYF. CDR3 coding DNA: TGCAGTGCTAGGAACCTGGGACAGCCCTCCTACGTGCAGTACTTC.

This clonotype was counted ten times or more. The V call is TRBV7-2, the J call TRBJ2-1; a possible D gene is TRBD2 (5 bases). CDR1 and CDR2 from the germline V gene are SGHTA and FQGNSA. The V gene lost 8 bases and the J gene lost 0 bases, with 14 bases spanning the gap. The CDR3 contains 15 residues. The CDR3 loop reads CASQKGVLSYNEQFF. The CDR3 coding sequence is TGTGCCAGCCAAAAGGGAGTTCTCTCCTACAATGAGCAGTTCTTC. Full variable domain (remainder filled in from reference TRBV7-2 and TRBJ2-1): GAGVSQSPSNKVTEKGKDVELRCDPISGHTALYWYRQSLGQGLEFLIYFQGNSAPDKSGLPSDRFSAERTGGSVSTLTIQRTQQEDSAVYLCASQKGVLSYNEQFFGPGTRLTVL.

About this clonotype itself: The final CDR3 position lacks the conserved phenylalanine or tryptophan, pointing to a likely read error. The chain combines TRBV5-1 with TRBJ1-6, with 9 bases fitting TRBD1. J lost 6 bases, V lost 1 base, and 2 bases had no gene match. Germline lookup yields CDR1 SGHRS and CDR2 YFSETQ. The CDR3 length is 15 residues. CDR3 in DNA: TGCGCCAGCAGCTTGTCGACAGGGGGTAATTCACCCCTCCACTGT. Protein product: CASSLSTGGNSPLHC.

The sample holds many counts of this clonotype. The chain combines TRBV7-9 with TRBJ2-7; no clear D. The germline V and J ends were trimmed by 5 bases and 4 bases, with 15 bases remaining between them. This CDR3 is 14 amino acids long. Germline CDR1 reads SEHNR; CDR2 reads FQNEAQ (reference sequence). CDR3 sequence (DNA): TGTGCCAGCAGCCAATCCGGGCAGTCTTACGAGCAGTACTTC. Protein product: CASSQSGQSYEQYF.

This clonotype has at least ten counts. The chain has TRBV9 and TRBJ2-1, with D uncertain. Germline V CDR1 and CDR2: SGDLS, YYNGEE. V was shortened by 0 bases and J by 0 bases, with 10 bases between the two germline ends. The CDR3 is 16 amino acids. CDR3 region: CASSVGPASSYNEQFF. In nucleotides, the CDR3 is TGTGCCAGCAGCGTAGGACCGGCGAGCTCCTACAATGAGCAGTTCTTC.

This clonotype was seen many times. The chain joins TRBV6-1 to TRBJ2-7, with 8 positions matching TRBD1. The CDR3 is 12 amino acids. The trim removed 6 bases at V and 6 bases at J, leaving 4 bases unmatched. CDR1 is MNHNS and CDR2 is SASEGT in the germline V gene. The CDR3 loop is CASRDGQGEQYF. The CDR3 DNA reads TGTGCCAGCAGGGATGGACAGGGCGAGCAGTACTTC.

This clonotype was observed many times. This chain links TRBV12-3 or TRBV12-4 with TRBJ2-5, with TRBD2 identical over 8 bases. The CDR3 runs 15 residues. V gave up 5 bases and J gave up 3 bases; unmatched junction bases: 8. The CDR3 DNA reads TGTGCCAGCAGTCACCCCGGGACTAGGGAAGAGACCCAGTACTTC. As protein: CASSHPGTREETQYF.

This clonotype was seen at least ten times. This chain links TRBV2 with TRBJ1-4, with D perhaps matching TRBD1 (5 bases). Germline CDR1 is SNHLY and CDR2 is FYNNEI. There are 14 residues in the CDR3. The ends were cut back, 4 bases at V and 5 bases at J, with 11 bases in the middle. CDR3 sequence: CASSGGAENEKLFF. CDR3 sequence (DNA): TGTGCCAGCAGTGGAGGGGCTGAAAATGAAAAACTGTTTTTT.

As concerns this clonotype: Possible read error: a much larger clone is one base away. The chain links TRBV20-1 to TRBJ2-3, with 9 bases lining up with TRBD2. This CDR3 is 13 amino acids long. CDR1 and CDR2 from the germline V gene are DFQATT and SNEGSKA (reference sequence). As DNA, the CDR3 is TGCACGGGCGCGGGCGGGAGGGTTGATATGCAGTATTTT. Translating it yields CTGAGGRVDMQYF.

This clonotype was detected many times. This rearrangement joins TRBV7-9 to TRBJ2-2; a weak D match, TRBD2 (5 bases). Germline-derived CDR1 and CDR2 are SEHNR and FQNEAQ (reference sequence). The CDR3 loop spans 15 amino acids. With 5 bases removed from V and 5 bases from J, the gap between germline ends came to 15 bases. As DNA, the CDR3 is TGTGCCAGCAGCCCGTTCGGGGTAAAGACCGGGGAGCTGTTTTTT. Encoded protein: CASSPFGVKTGELFF.

This clonotype was picked up many times. The chain links TRBV9 to TRBJ1-2; TRBD1 is a possible D gene (5 bases). This CDR3 has 13 residues. Trimming took 5 bases from V and 8 from J, leaving 16 bases between them. CDR1 is SGDLS and CDR2 is YYNGEE in the germline V gene. The chain's CDR3 is CASSPWGSGGYTF. CDR3 in DNA: TGTGCCAGCAGTCCGTGGGGCTCTGGGGGCTACACCTTC.

The table lists this clonotype with a few counts. The chain joins TRBV5-4 to TRBJ1-2; maybe TRBD1 (6 bases). V lost 3 bases, J lost 4 bases, and 13 bases lay in between. In germline, CDR1 is SGHNT, CDR2 YYREEE (reference sequence). The CDR3 length is 14 residues. The CDR3 loop reads CASSSLQGGYGYTF. As DNA, the CDR3 is TGTGCCAGCAGCTCCTTACAGGGAGGCTATGGCTACACCTTC.

This clonotype was seen repeatedly, ten times or more. This chain joins TRBV30 and TRBJ1-6, with D unclear. The CDR3 contains 13 residues. V was cut by 0 bases and J by 5 bases, with 5 bases left in between. Germline values: CDR1 GTSNPN, CDR2 SVGIG (reference sequence). The DNA for the CDR3 is TGTGCCTGGAGTGTACTGAATAATTCACCCCTCCACTTT. Translated, it gives CAWSVLNNSPLHF.

This clonotype was detected many times. The gene calls are TRBV5-1 and TRBJ1-6; 8 bases match TRBD1. This CDR3 is built from 16 residues. Germline-derived CDR1 and CDR2 are SGHRS and YFSETQ. V was pared by 3 bases and J by 9 bases, with 11 bases of the junction left unmatched. The CDR3 sequence: CASSSVGGDRSSPLHF. CDR3 nucleotide sequence: TGCGCCAGCAGCTCTGTTGGAGGGGACAGGTCTTCACCCCTCCACTTT.

On this clonotype: Possible read error: a much larger clone is one base away. This chain uses TRBV2 with TRBJ1-5, with TRBD1 matching over 9 bases. Unmatched junction bases numbered 8, after V lost 8 bases and J lost 9 bases. The germline CDR1 and CDR2 sequences are SNHLY and FYNNEI. The CDR3 has 13 amino acids. The CDR3 nucleotides read TGTGCCAGCGCGGGACAGGGAAGCCGGCCCCAGCATTTT. Its translation: CASAGQGSRPQHF.

This clonotype was counted many times. The chain has TRBV6-5 and TRBJ2-3; D may be TRBD1 (6 bases). This CDR3 comprises 13 residues. Trimming pared 8 bases from V and 2 bases from J, leaving 11 bases between. Germline V gene data show CDR1 as MNHEY and CDR2 as SVGAGI. CDR3 in DNA: TGTGCCAGCTCCAGGACAGTCACAGATACGCAGTATTTT. It translates to CASSRTVTDTQYF.

This clonotype was seen repeatedly, ten times or more. The V call is TRBV2, the J call TRBJ2-3, with 16 bases lining up with TRBD2. The germline V gene has CDR1 SNHLY and CDR2 FYNNEI. This CDR3 is 16 amino acids long. V shed 7 bases and J 6 bases; nucleotides not matched to a gene: 7. In nucleotides, the CDR3 is TGTGCCAGCACCGGGACTAGCGGGAGGGCCGGGGATACGCAGTATTTT. It yields the protein CASTGTSGRAGDTQYF. Combining the CDR3 with reference TRBV2 and TRBJ2-3 gives the whole variable domain EPEVTQTPSHQVTQMGQEVILRCVPISNHLYFYWYRQILGQKVEFLVSFYNNEISEKSEIFDDQFSVERPDGSNFTLKIRSTKLEDSAMYFCASTGTSGRAGDTQYFGPGTRLTVL.

Ten or more counts support this clonotype. This chain connects TRBV5-1 to TRBJ2-3; D unclear. Germline V lookup: CDR1 SGHRS, CDR2 YFSETQ. The CDR3 covers 11 residues. Trimming pared 3 bases from V and 4 bases from J, leaving 3 bases between. The chain's CDR3 is CASSSPDTQYF. Here the CDR3 DNA reads TGCGCCAGCAGCTCGCCAGATACGCAGTATTTT.

As to this clonotype: With a much larger clone just one base away, this may be a read error. This chain joins TRBV7-9 and TRBJ2-2; TRBD2 matches 8 bases. This CDR3 is 15 amino acids long. V lost 5 bases, J lost 6 bases, and 8 bases stayed unmatched. In germline, CDR1 is SEHNR, CDR2 FQNEAQ (reference sequence). The CDR3 spells CASSPSGSVAGELFF. DNA for the CDR3: TGTGCCAGCAGCCCCAGCGGGAGTGTTGCCGGGGAGCTGTTTTTT.

This clonotype was detected ten times or more. The rearrangement uses TRBV5-1 and TRBJ2-1; D might be TRBD1 (6 bases). CDR1 and CDR2 (germline): SGHRS, YFSETQ. This CDR3 is 14 amino acids long. V shed 2 bases and J shed 10 bases, with 16 bases lying between them. The CDR3: CASSLATSGTEQFF. The CDR3 DNA is TGCGCCAGCAGCTTAGCAACTTCCGGGACAGAGCAGTTCTTC.

On this clonotype itself: This may be a read error: a much more frequent sequence differs by one nucleotide. This chain connects TRBV7-3 to TRBJ1-2; TRBD1 is a possible D gene (6 bases). The CDR3 consists of 16 residues. Germline V lookup: CDR1 SGHTA, CDR2 FQGTGA. This chain's CDR3 is CASSSLDRPWNYGCTF. The DNA of the CDR3 is TGTGCCAGCAGCTCCTTGGACAGACCTTGGAACTATGGCTGCACCTTC.

This clonotype has a count of ten or more. The chain carries TRBV20-1 and TRBJ2-5; 11 bases line up with TRBD2. The CDR3 is 14 amino acids. Per the germline V gene, CDR1 is DFQATT and CDR2 is SNEGSKA (reference sequence). J was trimmed by 5 bases and V by 3 bases; bases with no gene match: 5. The CDR3 loop reads CSARIAGGGETQYF. CDR3 bases: TGCAGTGCTAGGATAGCGGGAGGGGGGGAGACCCAGTACTTC.

Note on this clonotype: A read error is possible here, since a much larger clone lies one base away. This rearrangement joins TRBV20-1 to TRBJ2-3, with 10 nucleotides matching TRBD2. This CDR3 comprises 15 residues. CDR1 is DFQATT and CDR2 is SNEGSKA in the germline V gene (reference sequence). This CDR3 reads CGAREPSGSPDTQYF. The CDR3 coding sequence is TGCGGTGCTAGAGAGCCTAGCGGGAGCCCAGATACGCAGTATTTT.

A few counts support this clonotype. The chain combines TRBV28 with TRBJ1-3; D possibly corresponds to TRBD1 (5 bases). The ends were cut back, 7 bases at V and 4 bases at J, with 11 bases in the middle. Germline values: CDR1 MDHEN, CDR2 SYDVKM. The CDR3 loop spans 13 amino acids. The CDR3 protein is CASIRGGGNTIYF. DNA of the CDR3: TGTGCCAGCATTCGGGGGGGGGGAAACACCATATATTTT.